This T cell receptor (beta chain) was profiled in a study of blood T cell repertoires in COVID-19. Participants, 18 to 89 years old, spanned 24 US areas. Grouping used clinical history reported by participants in a survey and questionnaire. Sequencing was performed with immunoSEQ multiplex PCR; in TCRdb, only in-frame clones are kept and a portion is missing. The sample records some 250,000 clones, 91% being singletons. The sample consisted of PBMCs or T cells enriched from blood (not recorded which). The sequence was obtained from a human donor in a cohort exposed to, infected with or recovered from COVID-19 (not recorded which). The donor label of this sample is uncertain.

The CDR3 sequence is CASNPTGSNQPQHF. CDR3 bases: TGTGCCAGCAATCCGACAGGAAGCAATCAGCCCCAGCATTTT. V is TRBV9 and J is TRBJ1-5; tentative D call: TRBD1 (6 bases). The CDR3 length is 14 residues. Germline lookup yields CDR1 SGDLS and CDR2 YYNGEE. V was cut by 6 bases and J by 1 base, with 11 bases left in between. Supplemented by reference TRBV9 and TRBJ1-5, the full variable domain reads DSGVTQTPKHLITATGQRVTLRCSPRSGDLSVYWYQQSLDQGLQFLIQYYNGEERAKGNILERFSAQQFPDLHSELNLSSLELGDSALYFCASNPTGSNQPQHFGDGTRLSIL.